The clone carrying this TCR beta chain was observed once. The antigen remains unidentified. Unrecorded immune exposures were likely, despite nominal health at sampling. The record originates from a study of cytomegalovirus exposure and HLA in healthy donors. Study-wide results and caveats: Judged likely to be a sequencing artifact was a cluster of highly shared sequence variants.

Primers: 60 Vbeta forward and 13 Jbeta reverse. Data came from immunoSEQ multiplex PCR; TCRdb stores just in-frame clones and leaves some out. The data contain 120,000 or so clones, about four fifths of them singletons. Sequenced sample: PBMCs. This clonotype originated in a woman in her forties or fifties in good health and CMV-seropositive.

In DNA, the CDR3 is TGTGCCAGCAGCTTCGCGAGCTCCTACAATGAGCAGTTCTTC. Its translation is CASSFASSYNEQFF. The chain uses TRBV11-2 and TRBJ2-1; D is undetermined. CDR1 SGHAT and CDR2 FQNNGV come from the germline V gene. CDR3 length: 14 amino acids. V lost 3 bases and J lost 0, with 6 bases in between. Looking up the rest from reference TRBV11-2 and TRBJ2-1 gives the full variable domain: EAGVAQSPRYKIIEKRQSVAFWCNPISGHATLYWYQQILGQGPKLLIQFQNNGVVDDSQLPKDRFSAERLKGVDSTLKIQPAKLEDSAVYLCASSFASSYNEQFFGPGTRLTVL.